The sequence of this TCR beta chain was determined in a study of blood T cell repertoires in COVID-19. Study summary: Samples of COVID-19 (acute and convalescent) were obtained from the United States, Italy and Spain. Sources were T cells, B-cell-depleted T cells, or PBMCs; the material itself was cDNA or gDNA.

The CDR3 totals 14 residues. Trimming took 2 bases from V and 7 from J, leaving 9 bases between them. Looked up from germline, CDR1 is MRHNA and CDR2 is SNTAGT. In the authors' methods: Counts of nucleated cells, estimated from reference gene primer amplification, were obtained. Produced via immunoSEQ multiplex PCR; TCRdb's table is partial and in-frame only. V and J calls and clone size are as listed in that table; D and trimming were resolved from the DNA. Here the sample spans about 220,000 clones, roughly 80% being singletons. The sample consisted of peripheral blood. The chain combines TRBV6-4 with TRBJ1-6, with D possibly TRBD1 on 6 matching bases. This sequence originates from a man between 25 and 39 years old with active or convalescent COVID-19. The CDR3 coding sequence is TGTGCCAGCAGTGACGGGGGCGGCAATTCACCCCTCCACTTT. This gives the protein CASSDGGGNSPLHF.